These 24 T cell receptor beta chains came from one sample sequenced in a study of cytomegalovirus exposure and HLA in healthy donors. The PCR was carried out with 60 Vbeta primers and 13 Jbeta primers. This table comes from immunoSEQ multiplex PCR, and its TCRdb copy is limited to in-frame clones, with some not included. The repertoire holds approximately 260,000 clones, with about 93% as singletons. The sequencing sample was made of PBMCs. These receptors were obtained from a girl aged 2 to 9 in good health and CMV-seronegative.

On this clone itself: The junction departs from germline at one end; a sequencing error may be responsible. The chain has TRBV28 and TRBJ1-2, with 9 bases aligning to TRBD1. Germline V lookup: CDR1 MDHEN, CDR2 SYDVKM. CDR3 length equals 15 residues. CDR3: CASSSPGTGNSGYTF. The CDR3 nucleotides are TGTGCCAGCAGTTCTCCCGGGACAGGGAACTCTGGCTACACCTTC.

The gene calls are TRBV2 and TRBJ2-1, with 7 nucleotides matching TRBD2. Losses at the gene ends were 11 bases for V and 5 bases for J; bases not matched to a gene: 9. Germline CDR1 reads SNHLY; CDR2 reads FYNNEI. This CDR3 has 13 residues. The CDR3 bases are TGTGCCGGAGCGGGGCAGACTAACAATGAGCAGTTCTTC. The encoded protein is CAGAGQTNNEQFF.

The chain employs TRBV27 and TRBJ1-5; maybe TRBD1 (5 bases). This CDR3 region has 15 residues. CDR1 is MNHEY, CDR2 SMNVEV, per germline (reference sequence). Trimming took 5 bases from V and 2 from J, leaving 13 bases between them. CDR3 nucleotides: TGTGCCAGCAGTCCGGTCGGGGGTGGCAATCAGCCCCAGCATTTT. Residues: CASSPVGGGNQPQHF.

The rearrangement uses TRBV6-1 and TRBJ2-3, with a weak D call TRBD2 (6 bases). Trimming removed 7 bases from V and 7 bases from J, with 15 bases in between. The CDR3 consists of 13 residues. Germline-derived CDR1 and CDR2 are MNHNS and SASEGT. Written as DNA, the CDR3 is TGTGCCAGCATTCCCGAGGGGAGGAATACGCAGTATTTT. This codes for CASIPEGRNTQYF.

This clone has just one count. The chain is built from TRBV27 and TRBJ2-3, with TRBD2 matching over 8 bases. This CDR3 has 20 amino acids. The V segment lost 5 bases and the J segment 4 bases; nucleotides outside the gene matches: 23. Germline loops: CDR1 MNHEY, CDR2 SMNVEV (reference sequence). In DNA, the CDR3 is TGTGCCAGCAGTATGTACGTCAGCTTGACGGGAGGGCCAAGTTCAGATACGCAGTATTTT. Protein: CASSMYVSLTGGPSSDTQYF.

CDR3 sequence: CASSLGDRGRETQYF. The CDR3 DNA sequence: TGTGCCAGCAGCTTGGGGGACAGGGGGCGAGAGACCCAGTACTTC. This rearrangement joins TRBV5-6 to TRBJ2-5; 12 bases match TRBD1. The V segment lost 0 bases and the J segment 4 bases; nucleotides outside the gene matches: 1. CDR1 and CDR2 (germline): SGHDT, YYEEEE. The CDR3 loop spans 15 amino acids.

The chain has TRBV4-1 and TRBJ2-1; TRBD2 is a possible D gene (5 bases). Between the trimmed V and J ends, which lost 5 bases and 4 bases, there was a span of 18 bases. There are 16 residues in the CDR3. In germline, CDR1 is MGHRA, CDR2 YSYEKL. The CDR3 region has the DNA TGCGCCAGCAGCGGACTCGGCCAGAGAGGGTACAATGAGCAGTTCTTC. It is translated as CASSGLGQRGYNEQFF.

V usage is TRBV7-6 and J usage is TRBJ2-3; 9 bases line up with TRBD2. The junction had 9 bases not matched to a gene; V was cut back by 1 base and J by 7 bases. The length of the CDR3 is 16 residues. The germline V gene has CDR1 SGHVS and CDR2 FNYEAQ. CDR3 loop: CASSLESSSGVNTQYF. CDR3 sequence (DNA): TGTGCCAGCAGCTTAGAATCTTCTAGCGGGGTAAATACGCAGTATTTT. Together with reference TRBV7-6 and TRBJ2-3, the CDR3 gives the full variable domain: GAGVSQSPRYKVTKRGQDVALRCDPISGHVSLYWYRQALGQGPEFLTYFNYEAQQDKSGLPNDRFSAERPEGSISTLTIQRTEQRDSAMYRCASSLESSSGVNTQYFGPGTRLTVL.

The V gene is TRBV4-2, the J gene TRBJ1-5, with 10 bases that match TRBD1. The CDR3 is made up of 15 amino acids. J lost 5 bases, V lost 1 base, and 2 bases had no gene match. Germline CDR1 LGHNA, CDR2 YNFKEQ. The CDR3 bases are TGTGCCAGCAGCCAAGGGGACAGGGGCGATCAGCCCCAGCATTTT. It is translated as CASSQGDRGDQPQHF.

The chain recombines TRBV5-8 with TRBJ1-5; D is ambiguous. The length of the CDR3 is 16 residues. Trimming took 2 bases from V and 4 from J, leaving 16 bases between them. Per the germline V gene, CDR1 is SGHTS and CDR2 is YDEGEE. In nucleotides, the CDR3 is TGTGCCAGCAGCTTTGACTCGGGGTTTTCAAATCAGCCCCAGCATTTT. It specifies CASSFDSGFSNQPQHF.

This sequence joins TRBV18 and TRBJ2-7; 7 positions agree with TRBD2. Per the germline V gene, CDR1 is KGHSH and CDR2 is LQKENI. Trimming took 4 bases from V and 2 from J; bases not matched to a gene: 5. The length of the CDR3 is 14 residues. The CDR3 loop is CASSLQAGPYEQYF. The DNA of the CDR3 is TGTGCCAGCTCACTCCAAGCGGGACCCTACGAGCAGTACTTC.

This chain uses TRBV19 with TRBJ2-7; 7 bases match TRBD2. This CDR3 spans 11 amino acids. CDR1 and CDR2 from the germline V gene are LNHDA and SQIVND (reference sequence). The V and J ends lost 3 bases and 7 bases, in that order; junction bases with no gene match: 0. The CDR3 nucleotides are TGTGCCAGTAGTATCGGGGGGGAGCAGTACTTC. This translates into CASSIGGEQYF.

The genes are TRBV25-1 and TRBJ1-3; D unclear. Germline lookup yields CDR1 MGHDK and CDR2 SYGVNS. V was clipped by 7 bases and J by 0 bases, with 13 bases between them. The CDR3 sequence is 15 residues long. CDR3 sequence: CASTEDSNSGNTIYF. The CDR3 DNA sequence: TGTGCCAGCACCGAAGACTCGAACTCTGGAAACACCATATATTTT.

The CDR3 here is CSVSGGAGDTQYF. Written as DNA, the CDR3 is TGCAGCGTAAGCGGGGGGGCCGGAGATACGCAGTATTTT. The gene calls are TRBV29-1 and TRBJ2-3; 10 positions match TRBD2. The junction had 5 bases not matched to a gene; V was cut back by 6 bases and J by 5 bases. This CDR3 has 13 residues. CDR1 and CDR2 from the germline V gene are SQVTM and ANQGSEA.

Regarding this clone: One junction end disagrees with the germline gene, perhaps due to a read error. The J gene is TRBJ2-1, the V gene TRBV7-9, with 10 bases identical to TRBD2. The CDR3 extends over 16 amino acids. The germline gives CDR1 SEHNR, CDR2 FQNEAQ (reference sequence). DNA of the CDR3: TGTTCCAGCAGCTCAAATAGCGGGGGGTACTACAATGAGCAGTTCTTC. Protein: CSSSSNSGGYYNEQFF.

The chain recombines TRBV20-1 with TRBJ1-1; D is unresolved. V was shortened by 4 bases and J by 1 base, with 4 bases between the two germline ends. From germline, CDR1 is DFQATT and CDR2 SNEGSKA (reference sequence). The CDR3 is 11 residues long. CDR3 bases: TGCAGTGCTACAGGGAACACTGAAGCTTTCTTT. Translated, it gives CSATGNTEAFF.

The V gene is TRBV6-1, the J gene TRBJ2-7, with D perhaps matching TRBD2 (5 bases). Trimming shortened V by 2 bases and J by 0 bases, and 11 bases separated the two germline ends. The CDR3 is 15 residues long. The V gene's germline CDR1 is MNHNS and CDR2 SASEGT. CDR3 bases: TGTGCCAGCAGTGAAAGGGAGAGACTCTCCTACGAGCAGTACTTC. Protein: CASSERERLSYEQYF.

The V gene is TRBV13, the J gene TRBJ2-5; 10 bases are shared with TRBD2. Looked up from germline, CDR1 is PRHDT and CDR2 is FYEKMQ (reference sequence). Trimming at V came to 4 bases and at J to 2 bases, leaving 10 bases not matched to a gene. The length of the CDR3 is 17 residues. This chain's CDR3 is CASSSLGTSEAQETQYF. CDR3 bases: TGTGCCAGCAGCTCACTAGGGACTAGCGAAGCACAAGAGACCCAGTACTTC. The full variable domain, with the rest looked up from reference TRBV13 and TRBJ2-5, is AAGVIQSPRHLIKEKRETATLKCYPIPRHDTVYWYQQGPGQDPQFLISFYEKMQSDKGSIPDRFSAQQFSDYHSELNMSSLELGDSALYFCASSSLGTSEAQETQYFGPGTRLLVL.

Remarks on this clone: The junction departs from the called germline gene at one end, perhaps through a read error. This chain joins TRBV5-8 and TRBJ1-5, with D maybe TRBD1 (6 bases). The germline gives CDR1 SGHTS, CDR2 YDEGEE. There are 14 residues in the CDR3. The CDR3 protein is CASSSSRGNQPQHF. CDR3 DNA sequence: TGTGCCAGCAGCTCGTCCAGGGGCAACCAGCCCCAGCATTTT.

This chain connects TRBV27 to TRBJ2-5, with 12 positions matching TRBD2. CDR1 MNHEY and CDR2 SMNVEV come from the germline V gene (reference sequence). J gave up 0 bases and V 5 bases, and 4 bases lay outside the gene matches. CDR3 length equals 16 residues. The CDR3, as DNA: TGTGCCAGCAGTACCGGACTAGCGGGATACCAAGAGACCCAGTACTTC. Protein: CASSTGLAGYQETQYF.

V gene TRBV7-2 combines with J gene TRBJ1-5; the D gene is possibly TRBD1 (5 bases). V was cut by 2 bases and J by 3 bases, with 11 bases left in between. The CDR3 is made up of 15 amino acids. From germline, CDR1 is SGHTA and CDR2 FQGNSA. The CDR3 region is CASSLRGVNNQPQHF. The CDR3 nucleotides read TGTGCCAGCAGCTTACGGGGGGTGAACAATCAGCCCCAGCATTTT.

The chain uses TRBV10-2 and TRBJ2-3; 13 bases are a match to TRBD2. Germline-derived CDR1 and CDR2 are WSHSY and SAAADI. This CDR3 is built from 14 residues. V lost 6 bases and J lost 6; bases outside the gene matches: 3. The CDR3 nucleotides are TGCGCCAGCAGAACTAGCGGGGGGGCGGATACGCAGTATTTT. This sequence encodes CASRTSGGADTQYF.

This chain joins TRBV7-2 and TRBJ2-7, with 8 bases matching TRBD1. V shed 3 bases, J shed 5 bases, and the junction held 6 bases outside the gene matches. The CDR3 has 14 amino acids. Germline CDR1 and CDR2: SGHTA and FQGNSA. As DNA, the CDR3 is TGTGCCAGCAGCTTTTTGCCAGGGGGCGACGAGCAGTACTTC. It yields the protein CASSFLPGGDEQYF.

J is TRBJ1-1 and V is TRBV30, with D possibly being TRBD1 (6 bases). V was trimmed by 0 bases and J by 0 bases, leaving 17 bases between them. This CDR3 is 17 amino acids long. Germline lookup yields CDR1 GTSNPN and CDR2 SVGIG (reference sequence). In DNA form, the CDR3 reads TGTGCCTGGAGTGTACCGGACAGCACAATCATGAACACTGAAGCTTTCTTT. Its translation is CAWSVPDSTIMNTEAFF. Looking up the rest from reference TRBV30 and TRBJ1-1 gives the full variable domain: SQTIHQWPATLVQPVGSPLSLECTVEGTSNPNLYWYRQAAGRGLQLLFYSVGIGQISSEVPQNLSASRPQDRQFILSSKKLLLSDSGFYLCAWSVPDSTIMNTEAFFGQGTRLTVV.